What follows are 2 T cell receptor beta chains derived from one specimen sequenced in a study of siplizumab effects on memory and regulatory T cells. TCRdb's copy holds only in-frame clones and misses some; the assay was immunoSEQ multiplex PCR. The table has 100,000 or so clones, 93% seen once. The sequenced material came from CD4+ T cells sorted from blood. The receptors shown here come from a human donor in good health.

The CDR3 loop is CASSGGQGFGYTF. CDR3 sequence (DNA): TGTGCCAGCAGTGGGGGACAGGGGTTTGGCTACACCTTC. The rearrangement uses TRBV2 and TRBJ1-2; 10 bases align to TRBD1. Germline V CDR1 and CDR2: SNHLY, FYNNEI. V shed 4 bases, J shed 7 bases, and the junction held 3 bases outside the gene matches. The CDR3 loop spans 13 amino acids.

V usage is TRBV19 and J usage is TRBJ2-1, with 11 bases matching TRBD2. Germline CDR1 is LNHDA and CDR2 is SQIVND (reference sequence). Trimming took 6 bases from V and 9 from J; bases not matched to a gene: 10. The CDR3 has 15 residues. The CDR3 is CASSLAGGVVREQFF. For the CDR3, the DNA is TGTGCCAGTAGCCTAGCGGGAGGTGTAGTTCGTGAGCAGTTCTTC.